The T cell receptor (beta chain) described here comes from a study of Tregs in tolerant kidney transplant recipients. The CDR3 totals 17 residues. The germline CDR1 and CDR2 sequences are LGHNA and YSLEER. Trimming at V came to 0 bases and at J to 5 bases, leaving 7 bases not matched to a gene. The assay was immunoSEQ multiplex PCR, and TCRdb's table has in-frame clones only and misses some. The sample lists 100,000 or so clones; over 85% were seen once. Recipients received nonmyeloablative bone marrow transplants from related graft donors, with transient mixed chimerism. Sequenced here: CD4+ T cells from blood (PBMCs), sampled 12 months after the transplant. The source of this sequence is a human patient who received a combined kidney and bone marrow transplant. These T cells may partly come from the graft donor. The chain links TRBV4-3 to TRBJ2-2; 9 bases agree with TRBD2. The DNA of the CDR3 is TGCGCCAGCAGCCAAGATGCGGGAGGGGGGGGTACCGGGGAGCTGTTTTTT. Its protein product is CASSQDAGGGGTGELFF.